The sequence of this TCR beta chain was determined in a study of shared clonotypes between healthy human individuals. Overall study: Per donor, three plates held CD4 naive cells, three held CD4 memory, two held CD8 naive and one held CD8 memory.

CDR3 length equals 12 residues. Trimming took 2 bases from V and 6 from J, leaving 7 bases between them. CDR1 and CDR2 from the germline V gene are SGHAT and FQNNGV. Deep-level settings were used for running the assay. Assay: immunoSEQ multiplex PCR; the TCRdb copy retains only in-frame clones and omits some. Seen here are about 800,000 clones, about 96% observed once, and the top ten hold about 0.25%. CD45RO-negative cells were positively selected for CCR7, leaving out terminally differentiated effector memory CD45RA+ cells. Study results and caveats: Clonotype sharing across donors was expected to vary with sequencing depth. Generation probabilities were higher for clonotypes shared across all four sorted-subset donors than for unshared ones.

Concerning this clone itself: Its antigen is as yet unknown. Other DNA variants within this sample encode the same CDR3.

Sequences were obtained from naive CD8+ T cells sorted from blood. This clonotype was sampled from a man aged 25 to 40 in good health. The V and J genes are TRBV11-2 and TRBJ1-2; D is unclear. The CDR3: CASSLTRDGYTF. CDR3 DNA sequence: TGTGCCAGCAGCTTAACTCGGGATGGCTACACCTTC. Together with reference TRBV11-2 and TRBJ1-2, the CDR3 gives the full variable domain: EAGVAQSPRYKIIEKRQSVAFWCNPISGHATLYWYQQILGQGPKLLIQFQNNGVVDDSQLPKDRFSAERLKGVDSTLKIQPAKLEDSAVYLCASSLTRDGYTFGSGTRLTVV.